Described below is a single T cell receptor (beta chain) sequence and its context. Its specificity is unknown. The CDR3 runs to 14 residues. V was cut by 4 bases and J by 8 bases, with 15 bases left in between. CDR1 is SGHRS and CDR2 is YFSETQ in the germline V gene. The sample comes from a study of T cell responses to AZD1222 COVID-19 vaccine. Regarding the study as a whole: CD4 TCRs associated with vaccination spanned spike, dominating at 160-218 and 743-854. Most donors were white British and more were female, and clonal diversity was possibly underestimated.

Measured with immunoSEQ multiplex PCR; TCRdb has only the in-frame clones, and not every one. The sample yields around 160,000 clones, roughly 91% seen once. V usage is TRBV5-1 and J usage is TRBJ1-4, with TRBD1 as a possible D gene (6 bases). The TCR was taken from an adult in good health. Sequences were derived from peripheral blood, sampled on day 0 of AZD1222 vaccination. CDR3 loop: CASSPGTSEEKLFF. The CDR3 bases are TGCGCCAGCAGCCCCGGGACAAGCGAGGAAAAACTGTTTTTT.